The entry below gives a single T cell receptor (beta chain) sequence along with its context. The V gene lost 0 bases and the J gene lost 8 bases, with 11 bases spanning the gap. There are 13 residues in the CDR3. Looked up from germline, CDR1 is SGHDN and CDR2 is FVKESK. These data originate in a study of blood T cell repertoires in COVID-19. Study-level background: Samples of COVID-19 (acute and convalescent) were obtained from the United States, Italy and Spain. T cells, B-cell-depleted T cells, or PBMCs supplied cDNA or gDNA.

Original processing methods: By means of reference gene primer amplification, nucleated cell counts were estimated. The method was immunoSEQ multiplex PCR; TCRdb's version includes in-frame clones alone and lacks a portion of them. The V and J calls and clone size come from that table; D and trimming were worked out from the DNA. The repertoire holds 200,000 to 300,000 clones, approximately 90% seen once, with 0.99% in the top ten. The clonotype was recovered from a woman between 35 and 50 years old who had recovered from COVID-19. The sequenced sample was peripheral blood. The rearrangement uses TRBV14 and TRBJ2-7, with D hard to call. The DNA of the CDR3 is TGTGCCAGCAGCCAAGACCCCGGTCGTAAGCAGTACTTC. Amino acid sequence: CASSQDPGRKQYF.